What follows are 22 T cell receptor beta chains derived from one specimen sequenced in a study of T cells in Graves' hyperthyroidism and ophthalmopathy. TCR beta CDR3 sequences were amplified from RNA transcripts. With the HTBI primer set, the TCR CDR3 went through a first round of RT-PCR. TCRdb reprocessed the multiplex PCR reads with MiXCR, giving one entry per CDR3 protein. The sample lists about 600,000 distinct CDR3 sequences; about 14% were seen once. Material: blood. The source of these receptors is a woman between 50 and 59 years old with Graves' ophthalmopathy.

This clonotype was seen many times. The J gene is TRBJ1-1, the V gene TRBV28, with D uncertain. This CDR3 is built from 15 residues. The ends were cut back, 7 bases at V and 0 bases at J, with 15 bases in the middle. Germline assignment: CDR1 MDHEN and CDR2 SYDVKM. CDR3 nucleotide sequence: TGTGCCAGCATTCCAATCGGACGGGTGAACACTGAAGCTTTCTTT. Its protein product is CASIPIGRVNTEAFF.

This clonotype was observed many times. The CDR3 DNA sequence: TGTGCCAGCAGCCAGGGCGGGAGGGACAGCACAGATACGCAGTATTTT. This sequence encodes CASSQGGRDSTDTQYF. The chain combines TRBV28 with TRBJ2-3; 9 bases are shared with TRBD2. The germline V gene encodes CDR1 MDHEN and CDR2 SYDVKM. Trimming took 6 bases from V and 0 from J; bases not matched to a gene: 7. The CDR3 runs 16 residues.

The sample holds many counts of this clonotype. The CDR3 sequence: CASSGSLGTGPYTQYF. For the CDR3, the DNA is TGTGCCAGCAGCGGGAGCTTAGGGACTGGACCGTATACGCAGTATTTT. The chain employs TRBV7-9 and TRBJ2-3; weak D call: TRBD2 (6 bases). V lost 5 bases and J 7 bases, leaving 22 bases between the germline ends. The CDR3 is made up of 16 amino acids. Germline loops: CDR1 SEHNR, CDR2 FQNEAQ (reference sequence). Complete variable domain (other parts from reference TRBV7-9 and TRBJ2-3): DTGVSQNPRHKITKRGQNVTFRCDPISEHNRLYWYRQTLGQGPEFLTYFQNEAQLEKSRLLSDRFSAERPKGSFSTLEIQRTEQGDSAMYLCASSGSLGTGPYTQYFGPGTRLTVL.

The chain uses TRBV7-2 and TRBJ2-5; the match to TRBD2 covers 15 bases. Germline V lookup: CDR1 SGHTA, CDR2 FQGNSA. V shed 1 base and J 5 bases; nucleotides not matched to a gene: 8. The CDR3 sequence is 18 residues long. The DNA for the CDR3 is TGTGCCAGCAGCTTAGGGGGACTAGCGGGAGGTTCGCTGGAGACCCAGTACTTC. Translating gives CASSLGGLAGGSLETQYF.

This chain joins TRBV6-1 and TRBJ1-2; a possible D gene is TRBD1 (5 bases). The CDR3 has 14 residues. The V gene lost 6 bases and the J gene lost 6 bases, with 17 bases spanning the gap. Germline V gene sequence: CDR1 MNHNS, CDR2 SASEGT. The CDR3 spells CASRQDRGVDGYTF. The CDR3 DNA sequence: TGTGCCAGCAGACAGGATCGGGGGGTTGATGGCTACACCTTC.

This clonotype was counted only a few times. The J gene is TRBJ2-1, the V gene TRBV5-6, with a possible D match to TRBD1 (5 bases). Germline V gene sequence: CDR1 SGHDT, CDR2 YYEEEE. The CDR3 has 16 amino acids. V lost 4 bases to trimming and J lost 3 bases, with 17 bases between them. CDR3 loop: CASSPQGRVGYNEQFF. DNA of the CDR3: TGTGCCAGCAGCCCCCAGGGCAGGGTGGGCTACAATGAGCAGTTCTTC.

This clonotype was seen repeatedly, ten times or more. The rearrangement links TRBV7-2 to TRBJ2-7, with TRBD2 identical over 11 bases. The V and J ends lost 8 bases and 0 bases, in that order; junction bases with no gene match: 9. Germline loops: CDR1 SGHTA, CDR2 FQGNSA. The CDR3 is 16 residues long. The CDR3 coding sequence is TGTGCCAGCGGGGCCTCGGGACTAGCGGTCTCCTACGAGCAGTACTTC. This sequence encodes CASGASGLAVSYEQYF.

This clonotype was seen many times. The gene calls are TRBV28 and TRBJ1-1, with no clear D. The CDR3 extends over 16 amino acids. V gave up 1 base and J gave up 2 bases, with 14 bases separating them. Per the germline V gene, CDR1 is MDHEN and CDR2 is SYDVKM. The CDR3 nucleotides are TGTGCCAGCAGTTTATCGGGAGTATCCTTCAACACTGAAGCTTTCTTT. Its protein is CASSLSGVSFNTEAFF. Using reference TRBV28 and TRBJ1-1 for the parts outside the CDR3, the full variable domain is DVKVTQSSRYLVKRTGEKVFLECVQDMDHENMFWYRQDPGLGLRLIYFSYDVKMKEKGDIPEGYSVSREKKERFSLILESASTNQTSMYLCASSLSGVSFNTEAFFGQGTRLTVV.

CDR3 sequence (DNA): TGCAGTGCCCGACAGGGGAATACCTATGGCTACACCTTC. Encoded protein: CSARQGNTYGYTF. The chain is built from TRBV20-1 and TRBJ1-2; TRBD1 aligns across 8 bases. V lost 6 bases and J lost 4; bases outside the gene matches: 7. The germline gives CDR1 DFQATT, CDR2 SNEGSKA (reference sequence). The CDR3 loop spans 13 amino acids.

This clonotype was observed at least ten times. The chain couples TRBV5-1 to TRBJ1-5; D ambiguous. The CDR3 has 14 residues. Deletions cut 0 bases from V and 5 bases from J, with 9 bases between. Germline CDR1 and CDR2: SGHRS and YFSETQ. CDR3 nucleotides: TGCGCCAGCAGCTTGGGGGCCGGAGATCAGCCCCAGCATTTT. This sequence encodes CASSLGAGDQPQHF.

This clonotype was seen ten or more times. CDR3 region: CASSLASGVGQYF. The DNA of the CDR3 is TGTGCCAGCAGCTTAGCTAGCGGGGTTGGACAGTACTTC. The chain employs TRBV7-2 and TRBJ2-7; 8 bases match TRBD2. Germline V gives CDR1 SGHTA, CDR2 FQGNSA. J was trimmed by 10 bases and V by 0 bases; bases with no gene match: 5. The CDR3 has 13 residues.

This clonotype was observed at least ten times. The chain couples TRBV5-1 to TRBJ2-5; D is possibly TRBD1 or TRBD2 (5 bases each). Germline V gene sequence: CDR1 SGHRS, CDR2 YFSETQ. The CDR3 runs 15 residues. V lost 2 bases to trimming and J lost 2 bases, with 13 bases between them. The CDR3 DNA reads TGCGCCAGCAGCTTTACGGGGCGCGGGCAAGAGACCCAGTACTTC. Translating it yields CASSFTGRGQETQYF.

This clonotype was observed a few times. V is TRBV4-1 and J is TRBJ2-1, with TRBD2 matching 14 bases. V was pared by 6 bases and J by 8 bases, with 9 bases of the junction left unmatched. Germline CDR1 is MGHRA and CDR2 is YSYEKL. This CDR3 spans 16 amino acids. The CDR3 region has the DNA TGCGCCAGCAGACAGGGGACTAGCGGGAGTAGAGATGAGCAGTTCTTC. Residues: CASRQGTSGSRDEQFF.

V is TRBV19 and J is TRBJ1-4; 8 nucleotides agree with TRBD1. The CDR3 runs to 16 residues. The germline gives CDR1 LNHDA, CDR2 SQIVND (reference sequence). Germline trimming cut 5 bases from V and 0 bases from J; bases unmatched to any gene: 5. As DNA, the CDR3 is TGTGCCAGTAGTCCAACAGGGGGGGCAACTAATGAAAAACTGTTTTTT. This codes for CASSPTGGATNEKLFF. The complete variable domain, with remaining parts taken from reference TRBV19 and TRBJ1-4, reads DGGITQSPKYLFRKEGQNVTLSCEQNLNHDAMYWYRQDPGQGLRLIYYSQIVNDFQKGDIAEGYSVSREKKESFPLTVTSAQKNPTAFYLCASSPTGGATNEKLFFGSGTQLSVL.

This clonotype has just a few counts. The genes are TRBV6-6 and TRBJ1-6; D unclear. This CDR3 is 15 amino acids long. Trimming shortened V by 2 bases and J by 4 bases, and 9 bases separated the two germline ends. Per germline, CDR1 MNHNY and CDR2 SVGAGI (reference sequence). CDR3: CASSYLGPYNSPLHF. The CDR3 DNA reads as TGTGCCAGCAGTTACCTAGGACCGTATAATTCACCCCTCCACTTT.

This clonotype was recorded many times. The CDR3 DNA sequence: TGTGCCAGCAGTGAAGTGGCAGGGTTTGGTGAGCAGTACTTC. Translation gives CASSEVAGFGEQYF. The chain has TRBV6-1 and TRBJ2-7; a possible D gene is TRBD1 (5 bases). The germline V and J ends were trimmed by 1 base and 7 bases, with 14 bases remaining between them. This CDR3 region has 14 residues. Germline CDR1 is MNHNS and CDR2 is SASEGT.

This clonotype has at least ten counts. The CDR3 region is CASSPYSTDTQYF. For the CDR3, the DNA is TGTGCCAGCAGCCCCTACAGCACAGATACGCAGTATTTT. The chain has TRBV13 and TRBJ2-3; no definite D call. V dropped 5 bases and J dropped 0 bases, with 6 bases sitting between them. This CDR3 comprises 13 residues. Per the germline V gene, CDR1 is PRHDT and CDR2 is FYEKMQ (reference sequence).

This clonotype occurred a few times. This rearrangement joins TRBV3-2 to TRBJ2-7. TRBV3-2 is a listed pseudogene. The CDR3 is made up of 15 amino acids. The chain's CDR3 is CASPSLRTNSYEQYF. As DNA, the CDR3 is TGTGCCAGCCCATCTTTGCGCACTAACTCCTACGAGCAGTACTTC.

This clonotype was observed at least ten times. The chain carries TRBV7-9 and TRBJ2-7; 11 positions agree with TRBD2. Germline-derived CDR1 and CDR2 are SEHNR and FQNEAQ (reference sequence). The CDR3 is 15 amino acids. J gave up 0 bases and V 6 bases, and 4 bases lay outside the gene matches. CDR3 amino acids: CASRPTSGSSYEQYF. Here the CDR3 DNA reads TGTGCCAGCAGACCCACTAGCGGGAGCTCCTACGAGCAGTACTTC.

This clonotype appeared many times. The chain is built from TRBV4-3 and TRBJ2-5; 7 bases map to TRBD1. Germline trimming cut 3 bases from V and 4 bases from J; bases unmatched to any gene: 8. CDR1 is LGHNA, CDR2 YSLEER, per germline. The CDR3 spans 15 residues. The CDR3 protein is CASSQTGSPRETQYF. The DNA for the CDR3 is TGCGCCAGCAGCCAGACAGGGTCTCCAAGAGAGACCCAGTACTTC.

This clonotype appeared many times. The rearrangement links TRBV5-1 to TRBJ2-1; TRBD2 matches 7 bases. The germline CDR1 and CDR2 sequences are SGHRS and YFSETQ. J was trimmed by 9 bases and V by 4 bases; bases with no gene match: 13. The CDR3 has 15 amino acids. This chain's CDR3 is CASSPVEGGAGEQFF. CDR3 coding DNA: TGCGCCAGCAGCCCTGTTGAGGGAGGGGCAGGTGAGCAGTTCTTC.

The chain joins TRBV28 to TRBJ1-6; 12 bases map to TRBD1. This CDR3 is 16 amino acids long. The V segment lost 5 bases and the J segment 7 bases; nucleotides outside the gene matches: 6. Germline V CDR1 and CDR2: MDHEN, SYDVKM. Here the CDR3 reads CASSAPGTGGNSPLHF. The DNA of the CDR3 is TGTGCCAGCAGTGCCCCCGGGACAGGGGGCAATTCACCCCTCCACTTT.